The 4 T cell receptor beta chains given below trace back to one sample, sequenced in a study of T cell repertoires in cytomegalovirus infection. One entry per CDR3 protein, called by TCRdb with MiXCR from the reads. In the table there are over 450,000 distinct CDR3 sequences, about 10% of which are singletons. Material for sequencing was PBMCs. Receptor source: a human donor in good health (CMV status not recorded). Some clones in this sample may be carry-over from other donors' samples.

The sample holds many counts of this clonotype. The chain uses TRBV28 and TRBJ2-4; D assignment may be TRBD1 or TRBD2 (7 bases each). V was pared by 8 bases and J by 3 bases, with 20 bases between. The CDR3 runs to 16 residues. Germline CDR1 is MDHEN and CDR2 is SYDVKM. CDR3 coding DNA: TGTGCCAGCGGCTTTGCAGGGGGGGTTGGCAAAAACATTCAGTACTTC. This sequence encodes CASGFAGGVGKNIQYF.

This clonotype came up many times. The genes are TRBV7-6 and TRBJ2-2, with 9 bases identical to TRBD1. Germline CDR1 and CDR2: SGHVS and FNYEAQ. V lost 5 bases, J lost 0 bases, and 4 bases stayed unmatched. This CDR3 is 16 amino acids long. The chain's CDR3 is CASSTRQGANTGELFF. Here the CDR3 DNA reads TGTGCCAGCAGCACCAGACAGGGGGCGAACACCGGGGAGCTGTTTTTT.

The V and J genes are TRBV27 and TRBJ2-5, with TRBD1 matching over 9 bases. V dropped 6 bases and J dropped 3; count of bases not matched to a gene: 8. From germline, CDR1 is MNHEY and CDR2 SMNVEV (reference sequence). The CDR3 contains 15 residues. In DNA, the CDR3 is TGTGCCAGCAGGTTCACAGGGGGCGGCGAAGAGACCCAGTACTTC. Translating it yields CASRFTGGGEETQYF.

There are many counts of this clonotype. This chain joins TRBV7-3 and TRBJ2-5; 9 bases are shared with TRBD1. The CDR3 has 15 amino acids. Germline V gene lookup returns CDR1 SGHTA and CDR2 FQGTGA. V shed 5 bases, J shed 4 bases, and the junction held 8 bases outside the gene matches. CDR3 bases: TGTGCCAGCAGCCCGGGACAGGGAGGAATAGAGACCCAGTACTTC. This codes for CASSPGQGGIETQYF.